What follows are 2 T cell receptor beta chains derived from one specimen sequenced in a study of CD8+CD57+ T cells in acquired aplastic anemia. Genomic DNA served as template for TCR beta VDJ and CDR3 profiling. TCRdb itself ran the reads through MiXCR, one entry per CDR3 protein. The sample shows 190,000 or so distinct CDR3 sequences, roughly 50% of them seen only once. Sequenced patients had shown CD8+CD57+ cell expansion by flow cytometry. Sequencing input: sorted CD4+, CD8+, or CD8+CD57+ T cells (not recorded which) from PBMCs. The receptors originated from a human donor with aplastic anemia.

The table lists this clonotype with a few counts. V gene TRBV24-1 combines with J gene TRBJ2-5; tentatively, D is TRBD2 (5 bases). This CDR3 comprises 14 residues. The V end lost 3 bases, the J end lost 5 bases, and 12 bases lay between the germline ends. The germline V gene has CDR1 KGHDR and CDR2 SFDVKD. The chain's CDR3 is CATSDPLETETQYF. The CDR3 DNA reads TGTGCCACCAGTGATCCACTAGAAACGGAGACCCAGTACTTC.

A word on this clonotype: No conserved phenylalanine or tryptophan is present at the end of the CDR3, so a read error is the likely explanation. CDR3 DNA sequence: TGTGCCACCAGCAGAGTTACTAGCCAAGAGACCCAGTACTTG. Protein sequence: CATSRVTSQETQYL. The chain carries TRBV15 and TRBJ2-5; D is perhaps TRBD2 (5 bases). Germline CDR1 is LNHNV and CDR2 is YYDKDF (reference sequence). The CDR3 spans 14 residues. V was trimmed by 1 base and J by 1 base, leaving 7 bases between them.